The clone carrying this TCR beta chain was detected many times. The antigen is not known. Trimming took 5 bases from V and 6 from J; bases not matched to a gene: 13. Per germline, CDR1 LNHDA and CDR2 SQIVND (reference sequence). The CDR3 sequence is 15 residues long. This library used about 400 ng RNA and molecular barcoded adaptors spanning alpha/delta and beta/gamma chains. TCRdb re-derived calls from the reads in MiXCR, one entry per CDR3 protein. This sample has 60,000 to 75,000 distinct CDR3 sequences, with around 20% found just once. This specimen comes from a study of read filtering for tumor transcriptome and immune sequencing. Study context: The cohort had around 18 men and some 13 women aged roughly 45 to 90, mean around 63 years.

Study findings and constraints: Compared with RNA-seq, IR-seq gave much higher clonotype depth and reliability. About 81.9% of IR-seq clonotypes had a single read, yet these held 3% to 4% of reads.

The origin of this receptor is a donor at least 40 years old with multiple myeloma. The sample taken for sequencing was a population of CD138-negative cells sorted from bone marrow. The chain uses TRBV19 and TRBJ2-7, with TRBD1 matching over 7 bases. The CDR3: CASSSGTAIRGEQYF. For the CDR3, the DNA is TGTGCCAGTAGTTCCGGGACAGCGATACGAGGCGAGCAGTACTTC. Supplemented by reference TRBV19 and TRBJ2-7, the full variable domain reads DGGITQSPKYLFRKEGQNVTLSCEQNLNHDAMYWYRQDPGQGLRLIYYSQIVNDFQKGDIAEGYSVSREKKESFPLTVTSAQKNPTAFYLCASSSGTAIRGEQYFGPGTRLTVT.